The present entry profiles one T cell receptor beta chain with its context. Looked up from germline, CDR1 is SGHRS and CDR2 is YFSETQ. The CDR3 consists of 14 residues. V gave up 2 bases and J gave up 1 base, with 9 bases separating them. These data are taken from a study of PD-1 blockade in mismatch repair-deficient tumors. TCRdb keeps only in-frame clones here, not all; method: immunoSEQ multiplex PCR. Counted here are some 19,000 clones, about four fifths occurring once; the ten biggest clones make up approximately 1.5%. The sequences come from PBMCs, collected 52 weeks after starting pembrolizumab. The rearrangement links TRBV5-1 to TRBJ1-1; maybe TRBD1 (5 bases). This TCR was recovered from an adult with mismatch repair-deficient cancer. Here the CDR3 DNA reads TGCGCCAGCAGCTTAGGCAGGGCGAACACTGAAGCTTTCTTT. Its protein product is CASSLGRANTEAFF.